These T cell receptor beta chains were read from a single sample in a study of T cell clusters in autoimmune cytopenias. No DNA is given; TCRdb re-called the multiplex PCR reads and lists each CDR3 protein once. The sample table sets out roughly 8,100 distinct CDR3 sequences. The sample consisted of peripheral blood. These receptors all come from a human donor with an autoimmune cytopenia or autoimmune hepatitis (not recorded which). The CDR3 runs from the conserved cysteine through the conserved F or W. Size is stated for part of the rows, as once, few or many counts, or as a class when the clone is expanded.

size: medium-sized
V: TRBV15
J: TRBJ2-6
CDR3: CATSREPGRGALGANVLTF

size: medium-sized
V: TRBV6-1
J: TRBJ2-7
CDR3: CASSEAGQGYEQYF

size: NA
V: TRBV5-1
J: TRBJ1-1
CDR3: CASSLETLNTEAFF

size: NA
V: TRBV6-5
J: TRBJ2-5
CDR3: CASSKHRGVETQYF

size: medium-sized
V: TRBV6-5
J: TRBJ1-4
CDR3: CASTRRAGGSEKLFF

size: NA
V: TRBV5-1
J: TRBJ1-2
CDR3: CASSYNRGGYTF

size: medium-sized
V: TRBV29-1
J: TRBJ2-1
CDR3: CSVDPGNSWNEQFF

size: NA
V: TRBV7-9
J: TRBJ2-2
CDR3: CASISLTRVGELFF

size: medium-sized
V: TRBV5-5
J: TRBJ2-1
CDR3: CASSLVETSGSRSYNEQFF

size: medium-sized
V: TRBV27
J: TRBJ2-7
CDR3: CAKRASYEQYF

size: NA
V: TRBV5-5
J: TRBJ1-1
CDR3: CASSLEGSHTEAFF

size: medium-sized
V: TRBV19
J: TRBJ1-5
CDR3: CASSPQGQGGQPQHF

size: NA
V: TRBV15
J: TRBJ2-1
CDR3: CATSGRKNSGTGGEQFF

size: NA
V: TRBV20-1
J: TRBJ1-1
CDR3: CSGLLGTFNTEAFF

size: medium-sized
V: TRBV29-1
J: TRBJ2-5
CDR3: CSVEGLAGDFPETQYF

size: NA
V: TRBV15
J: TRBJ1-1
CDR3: CATSRDRTANTEAFF

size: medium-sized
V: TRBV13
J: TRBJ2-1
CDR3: CASSLVTNEQFF

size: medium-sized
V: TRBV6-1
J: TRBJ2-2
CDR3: CASKEGSGNTGELFF

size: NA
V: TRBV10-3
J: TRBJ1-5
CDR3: CAPPAGNNQPQHF

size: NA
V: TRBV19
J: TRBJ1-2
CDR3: CASSSQDRNYGYTF

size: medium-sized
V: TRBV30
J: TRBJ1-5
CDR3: CAWGIAGNQPQHF

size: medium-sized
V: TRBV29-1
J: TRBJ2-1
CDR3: CSCPGGRDSYNEQFF

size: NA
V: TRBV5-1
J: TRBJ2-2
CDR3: CASSPWGREVNGELFF

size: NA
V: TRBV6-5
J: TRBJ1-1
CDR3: CASSYSIITEAFF

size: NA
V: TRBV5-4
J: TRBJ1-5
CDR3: CASSSSGGPQHF

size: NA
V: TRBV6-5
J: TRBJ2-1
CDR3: CASSYRGFGLSGGEQFF

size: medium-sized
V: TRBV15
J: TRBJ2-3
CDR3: CATSRDYSADTQYF

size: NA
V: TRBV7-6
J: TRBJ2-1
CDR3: CASSRISGSSYNEQFF

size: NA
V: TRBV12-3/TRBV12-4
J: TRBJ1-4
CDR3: CASSLNRGRRTNEKLFF

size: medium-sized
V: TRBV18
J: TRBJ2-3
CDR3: CASSRDLSHTDTQYF

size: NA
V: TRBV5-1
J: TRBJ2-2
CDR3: CASTVGSGGNTGELFF

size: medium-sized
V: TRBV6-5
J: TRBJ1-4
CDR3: CASRTYLGTTEKLFF

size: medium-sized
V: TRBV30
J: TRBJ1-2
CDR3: CAWSVLSRNYGYTF

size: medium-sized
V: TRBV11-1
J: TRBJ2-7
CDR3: CASSLGQLSYEQYF

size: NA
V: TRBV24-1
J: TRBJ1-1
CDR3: CATNLSGQYRSTEAFF

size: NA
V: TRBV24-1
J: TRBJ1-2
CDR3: CATSRTGVSYGYTF

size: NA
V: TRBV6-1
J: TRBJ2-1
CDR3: CASTLQGDNEQFF

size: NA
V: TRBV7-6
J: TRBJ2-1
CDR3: CASSAPGTSPHNEQFF

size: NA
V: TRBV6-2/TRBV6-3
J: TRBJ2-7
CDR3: CASSGGGSASYEQYF

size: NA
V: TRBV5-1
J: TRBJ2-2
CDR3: CASSLTPTRTGGELFF

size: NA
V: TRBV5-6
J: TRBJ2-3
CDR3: CASSLSSGRARDTQYF

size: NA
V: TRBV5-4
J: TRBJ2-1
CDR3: CASSSAGVSYNEQFF